The 7 T cell receptor beta chains in this list originate from one sample, sequenced in a study. TCRdb independently ran MiXCR on the RT-PCR reads; one entry per CDR3 protein. The sample holds hundreds of thousands of distinct CDR3 sequences, approximately 14% seen once. The specimen was memory CD4+ T cells from blood. These receptors all come from a female donor in good health, serving as a healthy control.

This chain joins TRBV12-3 or TRBV12-4 and TRBJ2-1; weak D call: TRBD1 (6 bases). V lost 4 bases to trimming and J lost 5 bases, with 15 bases between them. The CDR3 totals 15 residues. CDR3: CASSYHRESHNEQFF. The DNA for the CDR3 is TGTGCCAGCAGTTATCACAGGGAGTCCCACAATGAGCAGTTCTTC.

The rearrangement uses TRBV10-3 and TRBJ2-5; TRBD2 is a possible D gene (5 bases). The V gene's germline CDR1 is ENHRY and CDR2 SYGVKD. Trimming left V 4 bases short and J 1 base short, with 13 bases between. The CDR3 totals 15 residues. The CDR3 loop reads CAISAGIGAQETQYF. The DNA for the CDR3 is TGTGCCATCAGTGCGGGGATCGGAGCCCAAGAGACCCAGTACTTC.

This clonotype was counted ten times or more. The rearrangement links TRBV9 to TRBJ1-2; D is unresolved. Trimming left V 0 bases short and J 4 bases short, with 7 bases between. The CDR3 extends over 13 amino acids. Germline CDR1 SGDLS, CDR2 YYNGEE. In nucleotides, the CDR3 is TGTGCCAGCAGCGTAGTTGAAGGCTATGGCTACACCTTC. Translated, it gives CASSVVEGYGYTF.

The rearrangement uses TRBV4-2 and TRBJ2-4, with 8 bases identical to TRBD2. This CDR3 comprises 15 residues. The germline V gene has CDR1 LGHNA and CDR2 YNFKEQ. The ends lost 0 bases at V and 6 bases at J; junction bases unmatched: 4. CDR3 sequence reads: CASSQDEAGGNIQYF. In DNA form, the CDR3 reads TGTGCCAGCAGCCAAGACGAGGCGGGAGGAAACATTCAGTACTTC.

This clonotype has a handful of counts. The chain combines TRBV2 with TRBJ1-1; possible D gene TRBD1, 6 bases. The CDR3 is 15 residues long. V lost 6 bases and J 7 bases, leaving 21 bases between the germline ends. CDR1 and CDR2 (germline): SNHLY, FYNNEI. The CDR3 here is CASSRQDSRTIEAFF. Written as DNA, the CDR3 is TGTGCCAGCAGCCGACAGGACAGCCGAACAATTGAAGCTTTCTTT.

V and J are TRBV20-1 and TRBJ1-2, with D unresolved. Germline V gene data show CDR1 as DFQATT and CDR2 as SNEGSKA (reference sequence). The CDR3 runs 13 residues. Trimming took off 5 bases at V and 8 bases at J, with 18 bases between the two ends. The CDR3 sequence: CSAVDLRYPGYTF. CDR3 nucleotides: TGCAGTGCTGTGGATTTGCGTTACCCGGGCTACACCTTC.

Only a few counts were recorded for this clonotype. The genes are TRBV7-8 and TRBJ1-1; D not resolved. From germline, CDR1 is SGHVS and CDR2 FQNEAQ. The CDR3 runs to 13 residues. V dropped 5 bases and J dropped 2 bases, with 9 bases sitting between them. CDR3 amino acids: CASSPMVNTEAFF. The CDR3 DNA follows: TGTGCCAGCAGCCCTATGGTCAACACTGAAGCTTTCTTT.